This TCR beta chain was sequenced in a study of T cell responses to AZD1222 COVID-19 vaccine. Study-wide context: Some second doses came at about 4 weeks and others at about 12 weeks; these were pooled.

In this sample, this clone turned up a few times. Its antigen remains unidentified. Notes on the study in general: Across spike, vaccine-associated CD4 TCRs were found, dominant at 160-218 and 743-854. Donor demographics were predominantly white British with a female majority; clonal diversity may be underestimated. Recipients of AZD1222 seropositive at baseline numbered only five or six.

Assay used: immunoSEQ multiplex PCR; TCRdb lists only in-frame clones, some missing. The sample has 130,000 to 150,000 clones, approximately 90% seen once. V dropped 2 bases and J dropped 5; count of bases not matched to a gene: 4. The length of the CDR3 is 14 residues. From germline, CDR1 is MDHEN and CDR2 SYDVKM. The V call is TRBV28, the J call TRBJ2-3; TRBD1 matches 7 bases. The specimen was peripheral blood, collected on day 0 of AZD1222 vaccination. The clonotype originates from an adult in good health. The chain's CDR3 is CASSLQQGLDTQYF. The DNA for the CDR3 is TGTGCCAGCAGTTTACAACAGGGGCTAGATACGCAGTATTTT.